This T cell receptor (beta chain) was captured by sequencing in a study of T-cell memory formation after mild COVID-19. MiXCR, run by TCRdb on the 5' RACE reads, gives a single entry per CDR3 protein. The sample lists more than 100,000 distinct CDR3 sequences; approximately 17% were seen once. By sample fraction, this clonotype is medium-sized. An end of the junction does not agree with germline; a read error may underlie this. This CDR3 has 11 amino acids. The sequenced sample consisted of PBMCs or a T cell subset sorted from them (not recorded which). V usage is TRBV12-3 or TRBV12-4 and J usage is TRBJ2-3; D remains unclear. This TCR was sampled from a man younger than 35 who had mild COVID-19 (a few samples of this study predate the infection). Cell type and time point are not known. DNA of the CDR3: TGTGCCAGCAGCTTAGCAGATACGCAGTATTTT. This encodes CASSLADTQYF.